The source of this TCR beta chain is a study of T cell responses to AZD1222 COVID-19 vaccine. At the level of the study: Pooled samples include second doses given at about 4 or 12 weeks. Study findings and constraints: Clonal diversity was possibly underestimated, and white British individuals and females predominated among donors.

As to this clone: Antigen specificity is unknown.

The repertoire was sequenced with immunoSEQ multiplex PCR; TCRdb's copy has only in-frame clones and lacks some. The sample lists about 150,000 clones, roughly nine tenths occurring once. Trimming pared 7 bases from V and 7 bases from J, leaving 18 bases between. This CDR3 has 14 residues. Germline loops: CDR1 MDHEN, CDR2 SYDVKM. The sequence was collected from an adult in good health. The chain employs TRBV28 and TRBJ2-3, with D perhaps matching TRBD2 (5 bases). The sample in question was peripheral blood, obtained on day 0 of AZD1222 vaccination. This chain's CDR3 is CASKPGSSSNTQYF. The DNA of the CDR3 is TGTGCCAGCAAACCGGGAAGTAGTTCGAATACGCAGTATTTT.